The sequence of this T cell receptor beta chain was determined in a study of blood T cell repertoires in COVID-19. Looking at the study overall: The United States, Italy and Spain were the sources of the acute and convalescent COVID-19 samples.

TCRdb's table, derived via immunoSEQ multiplex PCR, lists solely in-frame clones and lacks some. This table has roughly 250,000 clones, approximately 86% appearing once. From germline, CDR1 is MDHEN and CDR2 SYDVKM. The J segment lost 4 bases and the V segment lost 6 bases, leaving 10 bases of the junction unmatched. This CDR3 is built from 16 residues. V usage is TRBV28 and J usage is TRBJ1-3; the match to TRBD1 covers 9 bases. The sequence came from a woman aged 45-65 years who had recovered from COVID-19. Material: PBMCs or T cells enriched from blood (not recorded which). The CDR3 loop is CASSTRTGEVGNTIYF. The CDR3 DNA follows: TGTGCCAGCAGCACCCGGACAGGGGAAGTGGGAAACACCATATATTTT.